Below are 17 T cell receptor beta chains sequenced from a single sample in a study of tissue T cells after allogeneic stem cell transplantation. The method was immunoSEQ multiplex PCR; TCRdb's version includes in-frame clones alone and lacks a portion of them. The repertoire has some 17,000 clones, roughly 70% of them found once; the top ten carry just over 0.9%. The sample taken for sequencing was spleen. The receptors shown here come from a female BALB/c mouse in good health. The strain bears MHC haplotype H2-d.

Concerning this clone: Gene names follow the mouse nomenclature. The read stops 1 residue short of the end of the CDR3; the missing end is completed from the germline J gene. The chain carries TRBV13-2 and TRBJ1-1; D not certain. In germline, CDR1 is NNHNN, CDR2 SYGAGS (reference sequence). The CDR3 has 14 amino acids. Between the trimmed V and J ends, which lost 1 base and 3 bases, there was a span of 10 bases. CDR3 residues: CASGDWGRDTEVFF. CDR3 DNA (partial): TGTGCCAGCGGTGATTGGGGAAGGGACACAGAAGTCTTC.

A word on this clone: The genes are named according to mouse. The missing CDR3 end, 1 residue past where the read stops, is filled in from the germline J gene. The chain recombines TRBV2 with TRBJ1-5, with D uncertain. CDR1 and CDR2 from the germline V gene are LGHNA and YSYQKL. This CDR3 spans 14 amino acids. Trimming cost V 0 bases and J 7 bases, with 10 bases left between them. Here the CDR3 reads CASSQEVHPQAPLF. CDR3 bases read: TGTGCCAGCAGCCAAGAGGTACACCCACAGGCTCCGCTT.

Comment on this clone: Any gene name here is a mouse gene name. The read terminates 1 residue ahead of where the CDR3 ends, so the germline J gene completes it. The chain couples TRBV1 to TRBJ2-1, with 11 bases identical to TRBD1. Germline lookup yields CDR1 NSQYPW and CDR2 LRSPGD (reference sequence). The CDR3 sequence is 15 residues long. The V gene end was trimmed by 3 bases and the J gene end by 3 bases; junction bases not matched to a gene: 1. The sequenced CDR3 bases are TGCACCTGCAGTGCCGGGACAGGGGGCTATGCTGAGCAGTTC. Protein: CTCSAGTGGYAEQF. The entire CDR3 sequence reads CTCSAGTGGYAEQFF.

A word on this clone: Gene names and germline refer to mouse. The read finishes 1 residue shy of the CDR3 end, and the germline J gene is used to complete it. The rearrangement links TRBV13-2 to TRBJ2-2; 10 positions agree with TRBD2. The CDR3 spans 14 residues. Germline CDR1 and CDR2: NNHNN and SYGAGS (reference sequence). Losses at the gene ends were 5 bases for V and 6 bases for J; bases not matched to a gene: 4. The covered CDR3 bases are TGTGCCAGCGGCGAGACTGGGGGGCCCGGGCAGCTCTAC. Translation gives CASGETGGPGQLY. The whole CDR3 protein is CASGETGGPGQLYF.

To note about this clone: Mouse names are used for the genes. The read finishes 1 residue shy of the CDR3 end, and the germline J gene is used to complete it. The chain couples TRBV1 to TRBJ2-4, with 10 bases lining up with TRBD1. In germline, CDR1 is NSQYPW, CDR2 LRSPGD (reference sequence). Trimming removed 1 base from V and 1 base from J; junction bases left unmatched: 2. The CDR3 consists of 16 residues. The chain's CDR3 is CTCSAGTGGGQNTLYF. The DNA read from the CDR3 is TGCACCTGCAGTGCAGGGACAGGGGGGGGTCAAAACACCTTGTAC.

About this clone itself: Gene names and germline refer to mouse. The read gets to within 1 residue of the CDR3 end, and the germline J gene fills in the rest. J is TRBJ2-1 and V is TRBV29, with D maybe TRBD1 (6 bases). The CDR3 is 13 residues long. Trimming removed 5 bases at V and 11 bases at J, with 16 bases between. In germline, CDR1 is MSHET, CDR2 SYDVDS. CDR3: CASSPRDNRKQFF. The CDR3 DNA, read in part, is TGTGCTAGCAGTCCCCGGGACAACAGGAAGCAGTTC.

As to this clone: Gene names are the mouse ones. The read is 1 residue too short to cover the CDR3 end, so that end is filled in from the germline J gene. This chain joins TRBV13-3 and TRBJ1-6, with 9 bases fitting TRBD1. TRBJ1-6 qualifies as an ORF whose function is uncertain. This CDR3 is 18 amino acids long. Trimming at V came to 2 bases and at J to 6 bases, leaving 12 bases not matched to a gene. Germline CDR1 is NNHDY and CDR2 is SYVADS. Incomplete CDR3 DNA: TGTGCCAGCAGTGAGGAGGGCTTTCGGACAGGGGTTAATTCGCCCCTCTAC. Amino acids: CASSEEGFRTGVNSPLY. The whole CDR3 region reads CASSEEGFRTGVNSPLYF.

As regards this clone: Gene names refer to mouse genes. Sequencing ends 1 residue short of the CDR3 end; the germline J gene provides the rest. The same CDR3 is also encoded by other DNA sequences in this sample. The chain recombines TRBV29 with TRBJ2-5, with D perhaps matching TRBD1 (6 bases). V was pared by 6 bases and J by 3 bases, with 7 bases between. This CDR3 has 12 residues. Germline loops: CDR1 MSHET, CDR2 SYDVDS. CDR3 residues: CASRQGQDTQYF. CDR3 DNA (partial): TGTGCTAGCAGACAGGGACAAGACACCCAGTAC.

Comment on this clone: Gene labels here are mouse ones. With the read ending 1 residue before the CDR3 end, the germline J gene is used to fill in that end. The chain has TRBV20 and TRBJ1-2; D uncertain. Trimming stripped 6 bases from V and 0 bases from J, with 5 bases between. This CDR3 region has 11 residues. Germline-derived CDR1 and CDR2 are GFQATS and STVNSAI. The covered CDR3 bases are TGTGGTGCCACAACAAACTCCGACTACACC. This encodes CGATTNSDYT. In full, the CDR3 is CGATTNSDYTF.

This clone is a singleton in its sample. Each gene name is a mouse one. The read terminates 1 residue before the CDR3 end, so the remaining end is supplied by the germline J gene. This chain uses TRBV4 with TRBJ1-1, with TRBD1 matching over 8 bases. Germline values: CDR1 LGHDT, CDR2 YNNKQL (reference sequence). Germline trimming cut 8 bases from V and 5 bases from J; bases unmatched to any gene: 4. CDR3 size: 12 residues. The CDR3 protein is CASGRGRTEVFF. The sequenced CDR3 bases are TGTGCCAGCGGCAGGGGGCGAACAGAAGTCTTC.

On this clone: The gene symbols are mouse symbols. The CDR3 end lies 1 residue beyond the end of the read and is filled in from the germline J gene. J is TRBJ1-6 and V is TRBV13-1; the match to TRBD1 covers 10 bases. TRBJ1-6 is flagged as an ORF with uncertain function. Germline V gives CDR1 NSHNY, CDR2 SYGAGN. The CDR3 covers 14 residues. V shed 4 bases, J shed 8 bases, and the junction held 3 bases outside the gene matches. The CDR3 protein is CASSTGQGHSPLYF. The CDR3 DNA, read in part, is TGTGCCAGCAGTACGGGACAGGGGCATTCGCCCCTCTAC.

With respect to this clone: Genes and germline are mouse. The DNA ends 1 residue before the CDR3 does, and the rest of the CDR3 is filled in from the germline J gene. The chain joins TRBV31 to TRBJ2-4; 7 bases are a match to TRBD2. This CDR3 comprises 14 residues. V shed 0 bases and J 3 bases; nucleotides not matched to a gene: 3. Germline V CDR1 and CDR2: GKSSPN, SITVG. CDR3 residues: CAWSLWGRQNTLYF. The CDR3 DNA, read in part, is TGTGCCTGGAGTCTCTGGGGGAGACAAAACACCTTGTAC. Using reference TRBV31 and TRBJ2-4 for the parts outside the CDR3, the full variable domain is AQTIHQWPVAEIKAVGSPLSLGCTIKGKSSPNLYWYWQATGGTLQQLFYSITVGQVESVVQLNLSASRPKDDQFILSTEKLLLSHSGFYLCAWSLWGRQNTLYFGAGTRLSVL.

This clone has a handful of counts. The genes are named according to mouse. CDR3 DNA (partial): TGTGCCAGCACCTCCGGGACATCTGGAAATACGCTCTAT. Translating gives CASTSGTSGNTLY. The entire CDR3 reads CASTSGTSGNTLYF. This chain uses TRBV14 with TRBJ1-3; maybe TRBD1 (6 bases). The read terminates 1 residue ahead of where the CDR3 ends, so the germline J gene completes it. V was shortened by 6 bases and J by 1 base, with 11 bases between the two germline ends. CDR1 is SGHDT, CDR2 FRDEAV, per germline. The CDR3 consists of 14 residues.

About this clone: The germline and genes are mouse ones. Read coverage stops 1 residue before the CDR3 terminus; the germline J gene supplies the remainder. The rearrangement links TRBV29 to TRBJ2-7, with unresolved D. Germline V gene lookup returns CDR1 MSHET and CDR2 SYDVDS. Between the trimmed V and J ends, which lost 5 bases and 8 bases, there was a span of 1 base. The CDR3 has 8 residues. CDR3 DNA (partial): TGTGCTAGCAGTCAACAGTAC. It codes for CASSQQY. The whole CDR3 region reads CASSQQYF.

Of note for this clone: Genes and germline are mouse. CDR3 bases read: TGTGGTGCTGCAGGGGTCTTTTCTGGAAATACGCTCTAT. Translation gives CGAAGVFSGNTLY. Given in full, the CDR3 is CGAAGVFSGNTLYF. This sequence joins TRBV20 and TRBJ1-3, with TRBD1 as a possible D gene (6 bases). The DNA ends 1 residue before the CDR3 does, and the rest of the CDR3 is filled in from the germline J gene. The CDR3 has 14 residues. Trimming pared 5 bases from V and 0 bases from J, leaving 11 bases between. The germline gives CDR1 GFQATS, CDR2 STVNSAI.

This clone occurred a few times. Each gene name is a mouse one. The sequence runs out 1 residue before the end of the CDR3; the remainder is reconstructed from the germline J gene. This chain connects TRBV13-1 to TRBJ2-7; 9 nucleotides match TRBD2. From germline, CDR1 is NSHNY and CDR2 SYGAGN. V was pared by 5 bases and J by 6 bases, with 6 bases of the junction left unmatched. CDR3 size: 13 residues. The CDR3: CASRHGGALEQYF. The part of the CDR3 DNA that was read is TGTGCCAGCAGGCATGGGGGGGCGCTTGAACAGTAC.

As concerns this clone: Gene names follow the mouse nomenclature. The sequence runs out 1 residue before the end of the CDR3; the remainder is reconstructed from the germline J gene. This chain uses TRBV20 with TRBJ1-4; the D is unclear. Germline V gene data show CDR1 as GFQATS and CDR2 as STVNSAI. This CDR3 spans 11 amino acids. Trimming removed 3 bases from V and 5 bases from J, with 4 bases in between. The covered CDR3 bases are TGTGGTGCTAGTAAAAACGAAAGATTATTT. Translating it yields CGASKNERLF. The whole CDR3 reads CGASKNERLFF.